These 14 T cell receptor beta chains were sequenced from one sample in a study of shared clonotypes between healthy human individuals. Sequencing used immunoSEQ multiplex PCR; TCRdb keeps in-frame clones, though not all of them. The sample yields millions of clones, around nine tenths seen once. Material: naive CD4+ T cells sorted from blood. As to subset: CD45RA+ positively selected. The source of these receptors is a man aged 18-30 years in good health.

DNA of the CDR3: TGTGCCAGCAGCTTGAAAGGACAGTCCATGCAAGATACGCAGTATTTT. It encodes CASSLKGQSMQDTQYF. The chain is built from TRBV5-8 and TRBJ2-3; tentative D call: TRBD1 (6 bases). Germline lookup yields CDR1 SGHTS and CDR2 YDEGEE. V gave up 1 base and J gave up 5 bases, with 17 bases separating them. The CDR3 has 16 residues.

The chain uses TRBV4-1 and TRBJ2-4; 8 positions agree with TRBD2. Germline CDR1 MGHRA, CDR2 YSYEKL. Germline trimming cut 0 bases from V and 0 bases from J; bases unmatched to any gene: 4. This CDR3 contains 17 residues. CDR3: CASSQEGTSGAKNIQYF. The DNA of the CDR3 is TGCGCCAGCAGCCAAGAGGGAACTAGCGGAGCCAAAAACATTCAGTACTTC.

The J gene is TRBJ2-7, the V gene TRBV5-1, with D perhaps given as TRBD1 or TRBD2 (5 bases each). The ends were cut back, 4 bases at V and 7 bases at J, with 18 bases in the middle. The length of the CDR3 is 14 residues. The germline V gene has CDR1 SGHRS and CDR2 YFSETQ. The CDR3 loop is CASSPGPSDLEQYF. The CDR3, as DNA: TGCGCCAGCAGCCCGGGACCATCGGACTTGGAGCAGTACTTC.

This clone was seen a few times. The CDR3 protein is CSAHGLVGYTF. The CDR3 coding sequence is TGCAGTGCCCACGGACTCGTCGGCTACACCTTC. The chain recombines TRBV20-1 with TRBJ1-2, with D unclear. CDR3 length equals 11 residues. Germline V gene lookup returns CDR1 DFQATT and CDR2 SNEGSKA (reference sequence). Trimming took off 6 bases at V and 8 bases at J, with 13 bases between the two ends.

As regards this clone: This specimen includes other DNA sequences encoding the same CDR3. V and J are TRBV5-1 and TRBJ2-1, with TRBD2 identical over 15 bases. The V gene's germline CDR1 is SGHRS and CDR2 YFSETQ. V lost 0 bases and J lost 7; bases outside the gene matches: 2. This CDR3 is 16 amino acids long. Here the CDR3 reads CASSLAGLAGGNEQFF. The CDR3, as DNA: TGCGCCAGCAGCTTGGCCGGACTAGCGGGAGGGAATGAGCAGTTCTTC. Full variable domain (outside the CDR3, taken from reference TRBV5-1 and TRBJ2-1): KAGVTQTPRYLIKTRGQQVTLSCSPISGHRSVSWYQQTPGQGLQFLFEYFSETQRNKGNFPGRFSGRQFSNSRSEMNVSTLELGDSALYLCASSLAGLAGGNEQFFGPGTRLTVL.

V is TRBV6-5 and J is TRBJ1-6; D is undetermined. The CDR3 consists of 14 residues. Germline CDR1 and CDR2: MNHEY and SVGAGI. The V gene lost 6 bases and the J gene lost 7 bases, with 13 bases spanning the gap. The CDR3, as DNA: TGTGCCAGCAGGACGGGGAGCTTCAATTCACCCCTCCACTTT. This codes for CASRTGSFNSPLHF.

V gene TRBV5-1 combines with J gene TRBJ2-1; D gene unclear. Germline V gene sequence: CDR1 SGHRS, CDR2 YFSETQ. The CDR3 spans 15 residues. V lost 0 bases and J 2 bases, leaving 9 bases between the germline ends. The CDR3 DNA reads as TGCGCCAGCAGCTTGGAAAGGGCACCCTACAATGAGCAGTTCTTC. Its protein is CASSLERAPYNEQFF. Filled out from reference TRBV5-1 and TRBJ2-1, the complete variable domain reads KAGVTQTPRYLIKTRGQQVTLSCSPISGHRSVSWYQQTPGQGLQFLFEYFSETQRNKGNFPGRFSGRQFSNSRSEMNVSTLELGDSALYLCASSLERAPYNEQFFGPGTRLTVL.

This chain joins TRBV6-1 and TRBJ2-3; no clear D gene. CDR3 size: 12 residues. V lost 6 bases and J lost 5, with 9 bases in between. Germline lookup yields CDR1 MNHNS and CDR2 SASEGT. The CDR3 loop reads CASSLVQDTQYF. The CDR3 DNA is TGTGCCAGCAGCCTTGTACAAGATACGCAGTATTTT.

With regard to this clone: The same CDR3 also results from other DNA sequences found in this sample. This chain links TRBV5-1 with TRBJ2-2; TRBD2 matches at 10 bases. The CDR3 has 15 amino acids. CDR1 SGHRS and CDR2 YFSETQ come from the germline V gene. The junction had 1 base not matched to a gene; V was cut back by 1 base and J by 4 bases. The CDR3: CASSLSGRGTGELFF. The CDR3 DNA reads as TGCGCCAGCAGCTTGAGCGGGAGGGGCACCGGGGAGCTGTTTTTT. The full variable domain, its missing parts supplied by reference TRBV5-1 and TRBJ2-2, is KAGVTQTPRYLIKTRGQQVTLSCSPISGHRSVSWYQQTPGQGLQFLFEYFSETQRNKGNFPGRFSGRQFSNSRSEMNVSTLELGDSALYLCASSLSGRGTGELFFGEGSRLTVL.

This chain links TRBV6-1 with TRBJ2-7; 7 bases map to TRBD1. Losses at the gene ends were 6 bases for V and 5 bases for J; bases not matched to a gene: 10. Germline CDR1 is MNHNS and CDR2 is SASEGT. This CDR3 spans 14 amino acids. CDR3 protein: CASRRGDRVHEQYF. The CDR3 coding sequence is TGTGCCAGCAGGAGGGGTGACAGGGTCCACGAGCAGTACTTC.

J is TRBJ2-7 and V is TRBV5-1; D is unclear. The germline gives CDR1 SGHRS, CDR2 YFSETQ. The CDR3 totals 15 residues. V was trimmed by 0 bases and J by 1 base, leaving 11 bases between them. Written as DNA, the CDR3 is TGCGCCAGCAGCTTGGATCCGGGCCAATCCTACGAGCAGTACTTC. Translation: CASSLDPGQSYEQYF.

The V gene is TRBV4-2, the J gene TRBJ2-3, with D possibly being TRBD1 (6 bases). The germline V gene encodes CDR1 LGHNA and CDR2 YNFKEQ. V was cut by 0 bases and J by 5 bases, with 9 bases left in between. The CDR3 is made up of 14 amino acids. This CDR3 reads CASSQDVDRDTQYF. CDR3 DNA: TGTGCCAGCAGCCAAGACGTGGACAGAGATACGCAGTATTTT.

V usage is TRBV21-1 and J usage is TRBJ1-2; the DNA was not used to check the table's D call, TRBD1. TRBV21-1 is assigned pseudogene status. This CDR3 comprises 17 residues. The CDR3 DNA sequence: TGTGCCAGCAGCAAACCCGTACCGGGACAGGGGTACTATGGCTACACCTTC. Translating it yields CASSKPVPGQGYYGYTF.

V usage is TRBV10-2 and J usage is TRBJ2-7, with 12 bases that match TRBD2. The V gene end was trimmed by 6 bases and the J gene end by 0 bases; junction bases not matched to a gene: 3. The CDR3 runs 15 residues. Germline lookup yields CDR1 WSHSY and CDR2 SAAADI. The CDR3 DNA sequence: TGCGCCAGCAGCCGACTAGCGGGAGACTCCTACGAGCAGTACTTC. It yields the protein CASSRLAGDSYEQYF.